This T cell receptor beta chain was sequenced in a study of T-cell reconstitution after alpha-beta-depleted transplantation in children. V lost 2 bases and J lost 4; bases outside the gene matches: 5. From germline, CDR1 is SGHRS and CDR2 YFSETQ. The CDR3 sequence is 16 residues long. Unique molecular identifiers featured in how the TCRbeta library was prepared. TCRdb recomputed calls from the PCR reads with MiXCR, one row per CDR3 protein. The sample has fewer than 120,000 distinct CDR3 sequences, around 10% seen once. This clonotype was seen repeatedly, ten times or more. J is TRBJ1-6 and V is TRBV5-1; TRBD1 matches at 8 bases. The TCR sequence derives from a human donor who donated a stem cell graft to a child with acute lymphoblastic leukemia. The sequences come from PBMCs from the stem cell graft donor, collected from the stem cell graft. The CDR3 DNA reads TGCGCCAGCAGCTTAGGCCAGGGGGCGTATAATTCACCCCTCCACTTT. Translation gives CASSLGQGAYNSPLHF.